The 12 T cell receptor beta chains listed next were all sequenced from one sample in a study of cytomegalovirus exposure and HLA in healthy donors. Primers: 60 Vbeta forward and 13 Jbeta reverse. Assay used: immunoSEQ multiplex PCR; TCRdb lists only in-frame clones, some missing. The top ten hold about 1.7% of the sample, which has fewer than 130,000 clones, approximately 86% seen once. Sample: PBMCs. These receptors were obtained from a man aged 35-49 years in good health and CMV-seronegative.

The chain recombines TRBV5-1 with TRBJ1-5; D is unresolved. The CDR3 runs 16 residues. V was shortened by 4 bases and J by 4 bases, with 18 bases between the two germline ends. Germline V lookup: CDR1 SGHRS, CDR2 YFSETQ. The CDR3 here is CASSRDPINSNQPQHF. CDR3 sequence (DNA): TGCGCCAGCAGCCGCGACCCAATAAACAGTAATCAGCCCCAGCATTTT.

About this clone: The sample carries other DNA sequences with the same CDR3. The chain recombines TRBV6-5 with TRBJ2-5, with TRBD1 matching 8 bases. This CDR3 contains 13 residues. CDR1 is MNHEY, CDR2 SVGAGI, per germline. The V gene end was trimmed by 5 bases and the J gene end by 3 bases; junction bases not matched to a gene: 2. In DNA form, the CDR3 reads TGTGCCAGCAGTCGGACAGGGAAAGAGACCCAGTACTTC. It translates to CASSRTGKETQYF.

This rearrangement joins TRBV5-1 to TRBJ2-5, with D perhaps TRBD1 (6 bases). Trimming stripped 2 bases from V and 7 bases from J, with 24 bases between. The CDR3 is 17 residues long. Germline V CDR1 and CDR2: SGHRS, YFSETQ. In nucleotides, the CDR3 is TGCGCCAGCAGCTTAGCTAGACCAGGACAGCCGGAAGGGACCCAGTACTTC. This encodes CASSLARPGQPEGTQYF.

This chain connects TRBV6-6 to TRBJ1-6; weak D call: TRBD1 (5 bases). Trimming took off 7 bases at V and 10 bases at J, with 20 bases between the two ends. The CDR3 sequence is 15 residues long. CDR1 is MNHNY, CDR2 SVGAGI, per germline (reference sequence). CDR3 DNA sequence: TGTGCCAGCACTTCGACCGGGGGTAGAGGCTCACCCCTCCACTTT. This sequence encodes CASTSTGGRGSPLHF.

The CDR3 spells CSSRGDRGYRAGGTLDTDTQYF. CDR3 DNA sequence: TGCAGCTCCCGGGGGGACAGGGGATATCGTGCCGGGGGGACCTTGGACACAGATACGCAGTATTTT. The chain combines TRBV29-1 with TRBJ2-3, with 10 positions matching TRBD1. From germline, CDR1 is SQVTM and CDR2 ANQGSEA. V lost 8 bases and J lost 2; bases outside the gene matches: 31. The CDR3 spans 22 residues.

The chain employs TRBV6-5 and TRBJ1-1, with TRBD1 as a possible D gene (5 bases). Between the trimmed V and J ends, which lost 8 bases and 2 bases, there was a span of 18 bases. Germline CDR1 MNHEY, CDR2 SVGAGI. The CDR3 has 15 residues. The CDR3 DNA reads as TGTGCCAGCGCCAGGACACCTCAGTCTAACACTGAAGCTTTCTTT. Its protein product is CASARTPQSNTEAFF.

J is TRBJ1-5 and V is TRBV15; D gene unclear. The CDR3 spans 15 residues. Germline CDR1 LNHNV, CDR2 YYDKDF (reference sequence). V was shortened by 6 bases and J by 6 bases, with 18 bases between the two germline ends. CDR3 DNA: TGTGCCACCAGTTCAGAGGTGGCCCGCGGTCAGCCCCAGCATTTT. This codes for CATSSEVARGQPQHF.

The chain recombines TRBV4-3 with TRBJ2-1; D gene ambiguous. The CDR3 loop spans 15 amino acids. Germline V lookup: CDR1 LGHNA, CDR2 YSLEER. The V end lost 0 bases, the J end lost 1 base, and 7 bases lay between the germline ends. The CDR3 protein is CASSQELPSYNEQFF. The CDR3 DNA reads TGCGCCAGCAGCCAAGAACTGCCTTCCTACAATGAGCAGTTCTTC.

The chain combines TRBV9 with TRBJ2-1, with 13 nucleotides matching TRBD2. The CDR3 consists of 17 residues. Germline loops: CDR1 SGDLS, CDR2 YYNGEE. V shed 0 bases and J 4 bases; nucleotides not matched to a gene: 4. The CDR3 sequence is CASSVAQLAGGYNEQFF. The CDR3 nucleotides are TGTGCCAGCAGCGTAGCACAACTAGCGGGGGGGTACAATGAGCAGTTCTTC.

The chain uses TRBV10-3 and TRBJ1-1; a weak D match, TRBD1 (6 bases). Germline V gives CDR1 ENHRY, CDR2 SYGVKD. The CDR3 is 13 amino acids. The V and J ends lost 5 bases and 5 bases respectively, with 12 bases between them. Here the CDR3 reads CAISYDQGTEAFF. The CDR3 DNA reads TGTGCCATCAGTTACGACCAGGGGACTGAAGCTTTCTTT.

The chain has TRBV7-9 and TRBJ2-7, with a possible D match to TRBD1 (6 bases). The CDR3 length is 13 residues. Germline-derived CDR1 and CDR2 are SEHNR and FQNEAQ (reference sequence). V lost 4 bases to trimming and J lost 5 bases, with 12 bases between them. CDR3 amino acids: CASSWGHNDEQYF. DNA of the CDR3: TGTGCCAGCAGCTGGGGACATAACGACGAGCAGTACTTC. Using reference TRBV7-9 and TRBJ2-7 for the parts outside the CDR3, the full variable domain is DTGVSQNPRHKITKRGQNVTFRCDPISEHNRLYWYRQTLGQGPEFLTYFQNEAQLEKSRLLSDRFSAERPKGSFSTLEIQRTEQGDSAMYLCASSWGHNDEQYFGPGTRLTVT.

This clone occurred a few times. J is TRBJ1-3 and V is TRBV6-5; D unclear. Germline V gives CDR1 MNHEY, CDR2 SVGAGI. The CDR3 contains 16 residues. Trimming took 0 bases from V and 0 from J, leaving 9 bases between them. The chain's CDR3 is CASSYSSGSSGNTIYF. As DNA, the CDR3 is TGTGCCAGCAGTTACTCTTCGGGGAGCTCTGGAAACACCATATATTTT.